A selection of T cell receptor beta chains follows, all from one sample in a study of shared clonotypes between healthy human individuals. Method: immunoSEQ multiplex PCR; TCRdb's copy keeps in-frame clones and lacks some. Altogether about 2.4 million clones are present, 93% being singletons, with the ten largest covering around 0.37%. The specimen was naive CD4+ T cells from PBMCs. These TCRs come from a man aged 18 to 35 in good health. Some clones in this sample may be carry-over from other donors' samples. Each CDR3 is given with its conserved first and last residue. Fields, in order: V gene, CDR3 length, clone size, J gene, D gene, CDR3 protein, CDR3 DNA. The D gene is left open where the match is weak. The size entry is marked missing in some rows and otherwise reads once, few, many or a size class.

>TRBV5-1|16|NA|TRBJ2-7|NA
CASSREGAPSTYEQYF
TGCGCCAGCAGCCGGGAGGGGGCCCCCTCCACCTACGAGCAGTACTTC
>TRBV28|14|NA|TRBJ1-3|NA
CASSKTYSGNTIYF
TGTGCCAGCAGTAAAACGTACTCTGGAAACACCATATATTTT
>TRBV5-1|14|once|TRBJ2-7|NA
CASSLDAGFREQYF
TGCGCCAGCAGCTTGGACGCGGGGTTCCGAGAGCAGTACTTC
>TRBV28|12|NA|TRBJ1-2|TRBD1
CASRSQGNGYTF
TGTGCCAGCAGGTCACAGGGGAATGGCTACACCTTC
>TRBV5-5|17|NA|TRBJ2-7|NA
CASSRLKTRTNSYEQYF
TGTGCCAGCAGCCGCCTGAAGACACGGACTAACTCCTACGAGCAGTACTTC
>TRBV7-9|13|NA|TRBJ2-5|NA
CASSPIAEETQYF
TGTGCCAGCAGCCCGATTGCGGAAGAGACCCAGTACTTC
>TRBV11-2|16|NA|TRBJ2-7|NA
CASSPRRTAKTYEQYF
TGTGCCAGCAGCCCAAGACGGACGGCTAAAACCTACGAGCAGTACTTC
>TRBV2|13|NA|TRBJ2-3|TRBD1
CASDRQGSDTQYF
TGTGCCAGCGATCGACAGGGCTCAGATACGCAGTATTTT
>TRBV29-1|12|NA|TRBJ2-5|TRBD2
CSVAGPSDGRHF
TGCAGCGTTGCCGGGCCTTCTGACGGGAGGCACTTC
>TRBV28|15|NA|TRBJ1-2|NA
CASISGDHKNYGYTF
TGTGCCAGCATATCGGGGGACCACAAGAACTATGGCTACACCTTC
>TRBV18|13|NA|TRBJ2-2|NA
CASSPVLTGELFF
TGTGCCAGCTCACCAGTACTAACCGGGGAGCTGTTTTTT
>TRBV11-2|16|NA|TRBJ2-6|TRBD1
CASSFDRASGANVLTF
TGTGCCAGCAGCTTCGACAGGGCCTCTGGGGCCAACGTCCTGACTTTC
>TRBV29-1|13|NA|TRBJ2-7|NA
CSVGLRNSYEQYF
TGCAGCGTTGGACTGAGGAATTCCTACGAGCAGTACTTC
>TRBV30|13|NA|TRBJ1-5|NA
CAWSTTLNQPQHF
TGTGCCTGGAGTACTACACTGAATCAGCCCCAGCATTTT
>TRBV25-1|16|NA|TRBJ1-2|NA
CASSESSAAPNYGYTF
TGTGCCAGCAGTGAATCTAGTGCAGCTCCTAACTATGGCTACACCTTC
>TRBV11-2|11|NA|TRBJ2-1|NA
CASSLVNEQFF
TGTGCCAGCAGCTTAGTAAATGAGCAGTTCTTC
>TRBV7-3|17|NA|TRBJ2-5|TRBD1
CASSLTGGQIEGETQYF
TGTGCCAGCAGCTTAACAGGGGGCCAGATTGAAGGAGAGACCCAGTACTTC
>TRBV21-1|11|NA|TRBJ2-1|NA
CASSRGGLRFF
TGTGCCAGCAGCAGGGGGGGTCTACGTTTCTTC
>TRBV28|16|NA|TRBJ2-2|TRBD2
CATRGTSGMDTGELFF
TGTGCCACCCGAGGGACTAGCGGGATGGACACCGGGGAGCTGTTTTTT
>TRBV5-1|17|NA|TRBJ2-3|TRBD2
CASSLGASGRVADTQYF
TGCGCCAGCAGCTTGGGGGCTAGCGGGAGAGTGGCAGATACGCAGTATTTT
>TRBV28|15|once|TRBJ2-1|NA
CASSYKTFSYNEQFF
TGTGCCAGCAGTTATAAGACTTTCTCCTACAATGAGCAGTTCTTC
>TRBV19|18|NA|TRBJ1-3|NA
CASIWLELGGDSGNTIYF
TGTGCCAGTATCTGGCTAGAATTGGGAGGGGACTCTGGAAACACCATATATTTT
>TRBV28|13|NA|TRBJ1-4|NA
CASSLLSGYELFF
TGTGCCAGCAGTTTACTCTCAGGGTACGAACTGTTTTTT
>TRBV6-5|15|NA|TRBJ1-3|NA
CASRPGLSSGNTIYF
TGTGCCAGCAGGCCTGGACTGAGCTCTGGAAACACCATATATTTT
>TRBV2|14|NA|TRBJ1-4|NA
CASSDARTNEKLFF
TGTGCCAGCAGTGATGCCAGGACTAATGAAAAACTGTTTTTT
>TRBV25-1|13|NA|TRBJ2-1|TRBD2
CASKGTTVLKQFF
TGTGCCAGCAAGGGGACTACCGTCCTAAAGCAGTTCTTC
>TRBV5-1|14|NA|TRBJ2-1|TRBD1
CASSSGTDYNEQFF
TGCGCCAGCAGCTCCGGGACAGATTACAATGAGCAGTTCTTC
>TRBV10-3|17|NA|TRBJ2-3|NA
CAISESLVAGYTDTQYF
TGTGCCATCAGTGAGTCATTGGTGGCCGGATACACAGATACGCAGTATTTT
>TRBV19|11|once|TRBJ1-2|NA
CASTTAYGYTF
TGTGCCAGCACGACAGCGTATGGCTACACCTTC
>TRBV5-1|14|NA|TRBJ1-2|NA
CASSLNIRGYGYTF
TGCGCCAGCAGCTTAAACATAAGGGGATATGGCTACACCTTC
>TRBV5-1|13|NA|TRBJ2-5|NA
CASSMDAQKTQYF
TGCGCCAGCAGCATGGATGCCCAAAAGACCCAGTACTTC
>TRBV10-3|16|NA|TRBJ1-2|NA
CAISEIPGKRVNGYTF
TGTGCCATCAGTGAAATTCCGGGGAAAAGAGTTAATGGCTACACCTTC
>TRBV9|14|once|TRBJ2-5|NA
CASSVEGRQETQYF
TGTGCCAGCAGCGTAGAGGGTCGCCAAGAGACCCAGTACTTC
>TRBV5-1|15|NA|TRBJ2-3|TRBD1
CASSWGQGITDTQYF
TGCGCCAGCAGCTGGGGACAGGGGATCACAGATACGCAGTATTTT
>TRBV5-1|14|NA|TRBJ2-1|NA
CASSLVSRWNEQFF
TGCGCCAGCAGCTTGGTAAGCAGATGGAATGAGCAGTTCTTC
>TRBV5-1|15|NA|TRBJ2-7|NA
CASSLSIRGAYEQYF
TGCGCCAGCAGCTTGTCCATACGGGGAGCCTACGAGCAGTACTTC
>TRBV5-1|13|NA|TRBJ1-2|NA
CASSLEGFGGYTF
TGCGCCAGCAGCTTGGAGGGGTTCGGCGGCTACACCTTC
>TRBV7-9|16|NA|TRBJ1-1|TRBD1
CASSLTGATLNTEAFF
TGTGCCAGCAGCTTGACAGGGGCGACCTTGAACACTGAAGCTTTCTTT
>TRBV28|11|NA|TRBJ1-5|NA
CASTNEVTQHF
TGTGCCAGCACCAACGAGGTGACCCAGCATTTT